This section outlines one T cell receptor (beta chain) sequence together with its context. Antigen unknown. The PCR had 60 Vbeta and 13 Jbeta primers. Only in-frame clones appear in the TCRdb table, and some are missing; sequencing was by immunoSEQ multiplex PCR. The sample shows some 85,000 clones, 60% to 85% of them seen only once. These data originate in a study of cytomegalovirus exposure and HLA in healthy donors. Study at large: Assignment to the Caucasian-associated ancestry cluster applied to around four fifths of the approximately 400 genotyped donors.

General study results and limits: In a later analysis, at a false discovery rate of 0.05, approximately 16,000 TCR beta sequences were associated with HLA alleles. Later analysis identified a missense DCLRE1C variant that was linked to TCR beta V- and J-gene trimming. Upon later analysis, HLA-associated TCR beta chains proved more clonally expanded than other, equally common chains.

The V end lost 6 bases, the J end lost 3 bases, and 14 bases lay between the germline ends. CDR3 length equals 14 residues. CDR1 SEHNR and CDR2 FQNEAQ come from the germline V gene (reference sequence). The chain combines TRBV7-9 with TRBJ1-1; the D is unclear. The TCR was taken from a man in his late teens or twenties in good health and CMV-seropositive. Source material: PBMCs. The CDR3 nucleotides are TGTGCCAGCAGTCCAAGGCGGGGATACACTGAAGCTTTCTTT. Translated, it gives CASSPRRGYTEAFF.